This T cell receptor beta chain emerged from a study of T cell responses to AZD1222 COVID-19 vaccine. General observations from the study: Regions 160-218 and 743-854 held dominance among vaccine-associated CD4 TCRs, which spanned spike.

TCRdb keeps only in-frame clones here, not all; method: immunoSEQ multiplex PCR. The data hold roughly 140,000 clones, with about 95% observed a single time. Regarding this clone: Its antigen is unidentified.

This CDR3 is built from 16 residues. Germline assignment: CDR1 MNHEY and CDR2 SMNVEV (reference sequence). Trimming cost V 7 bases and J 0 bases, with 18 bases left between them. V gene TRBV27 combines with J gene TRBJ1-1; D is ambiguous. Sequenced material: peripheral blood, taken on day 0 of AZD1222 vaccination. This sequence originates from an adult in good health. CDR3 in amino acids: CASKHSRGSLNTEAFF. CDR3 DNA: TGTGCCAGCAAACACTCACGGGGTTCCCTGAACACTGAAGCTTTCTTT.